The T cell receptor beta chain described here comes from a study of control samples from healthy donors and cancer patients. This clone has only a few counts. The repertoire was sequenced with immunoSEQ multiplex PCR; TCRdb's copy has only in-frame clones and lacks some. The data contain over 200,000 clones, roughly 80% of them singletons. Germline V gene data show CDR1 as SQVTM and CDR2 as ANQGSEA. V lost 0 bases and J lost 3, with 14 bases in between. This CDR3 has 15 residues. The source material was PBMCs. The rearrangement links TRBV29-1 to TRBJ1-2; D is uncertain. The TCR was taken from a woman between 55 and 75 years old with lung cancer. CDR3 bases: TGCAGCGTTGAAGATGAGGTCTCGAGCCACTATGGCTACACCTTC. It codes for CSVEDEVSSHYGYTF. Supplemented by reference TRBV29-1 and TRBJ1-2, the full variable domain reads SAVISQKPSRDICQRGTSLTIQCQVDSQVTMMFWYRQQPGQSLTLIATANQGSEATYESGFVIDKFPISRPNLTFSTLTVSNMSPEDSSIYLCSVEDEVSSHYGYTFGSGTRLTVV.